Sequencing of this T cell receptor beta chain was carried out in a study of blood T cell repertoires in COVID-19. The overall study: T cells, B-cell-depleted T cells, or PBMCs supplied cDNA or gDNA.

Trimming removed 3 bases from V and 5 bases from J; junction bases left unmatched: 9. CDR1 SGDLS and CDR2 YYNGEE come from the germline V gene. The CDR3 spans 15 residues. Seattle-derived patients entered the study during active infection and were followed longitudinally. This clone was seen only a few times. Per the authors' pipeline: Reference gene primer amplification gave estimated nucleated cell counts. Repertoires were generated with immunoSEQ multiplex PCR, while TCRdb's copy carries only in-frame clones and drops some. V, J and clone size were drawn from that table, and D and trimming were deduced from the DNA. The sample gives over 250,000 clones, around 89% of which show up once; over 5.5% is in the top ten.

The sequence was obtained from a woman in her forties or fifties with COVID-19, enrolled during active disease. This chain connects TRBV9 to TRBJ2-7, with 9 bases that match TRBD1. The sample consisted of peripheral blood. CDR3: CASSERGQGLDEQYF. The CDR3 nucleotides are TGTGCCAGCAGCGAAAGGGGACAGGGTCTAGACGAGCAGTACTTC.